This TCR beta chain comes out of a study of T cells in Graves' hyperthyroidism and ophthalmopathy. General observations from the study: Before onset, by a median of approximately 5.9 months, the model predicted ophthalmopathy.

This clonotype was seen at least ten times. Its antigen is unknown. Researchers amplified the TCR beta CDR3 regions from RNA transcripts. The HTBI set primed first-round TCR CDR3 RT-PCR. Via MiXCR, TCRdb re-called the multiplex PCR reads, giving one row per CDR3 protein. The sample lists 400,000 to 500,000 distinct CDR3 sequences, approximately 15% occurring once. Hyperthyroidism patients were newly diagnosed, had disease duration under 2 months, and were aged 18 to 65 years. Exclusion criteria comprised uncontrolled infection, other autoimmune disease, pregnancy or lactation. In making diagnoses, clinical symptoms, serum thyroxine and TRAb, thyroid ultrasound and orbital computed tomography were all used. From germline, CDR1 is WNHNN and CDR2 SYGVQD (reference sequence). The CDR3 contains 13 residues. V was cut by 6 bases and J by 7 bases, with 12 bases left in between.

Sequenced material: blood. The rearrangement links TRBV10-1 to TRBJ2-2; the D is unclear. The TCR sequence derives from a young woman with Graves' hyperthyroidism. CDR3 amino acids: CASSRSGVGELFF. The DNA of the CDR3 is TGCGCCAGCAGCCGCAGTGGAGTCGGGGAGCTGTTTTTT.